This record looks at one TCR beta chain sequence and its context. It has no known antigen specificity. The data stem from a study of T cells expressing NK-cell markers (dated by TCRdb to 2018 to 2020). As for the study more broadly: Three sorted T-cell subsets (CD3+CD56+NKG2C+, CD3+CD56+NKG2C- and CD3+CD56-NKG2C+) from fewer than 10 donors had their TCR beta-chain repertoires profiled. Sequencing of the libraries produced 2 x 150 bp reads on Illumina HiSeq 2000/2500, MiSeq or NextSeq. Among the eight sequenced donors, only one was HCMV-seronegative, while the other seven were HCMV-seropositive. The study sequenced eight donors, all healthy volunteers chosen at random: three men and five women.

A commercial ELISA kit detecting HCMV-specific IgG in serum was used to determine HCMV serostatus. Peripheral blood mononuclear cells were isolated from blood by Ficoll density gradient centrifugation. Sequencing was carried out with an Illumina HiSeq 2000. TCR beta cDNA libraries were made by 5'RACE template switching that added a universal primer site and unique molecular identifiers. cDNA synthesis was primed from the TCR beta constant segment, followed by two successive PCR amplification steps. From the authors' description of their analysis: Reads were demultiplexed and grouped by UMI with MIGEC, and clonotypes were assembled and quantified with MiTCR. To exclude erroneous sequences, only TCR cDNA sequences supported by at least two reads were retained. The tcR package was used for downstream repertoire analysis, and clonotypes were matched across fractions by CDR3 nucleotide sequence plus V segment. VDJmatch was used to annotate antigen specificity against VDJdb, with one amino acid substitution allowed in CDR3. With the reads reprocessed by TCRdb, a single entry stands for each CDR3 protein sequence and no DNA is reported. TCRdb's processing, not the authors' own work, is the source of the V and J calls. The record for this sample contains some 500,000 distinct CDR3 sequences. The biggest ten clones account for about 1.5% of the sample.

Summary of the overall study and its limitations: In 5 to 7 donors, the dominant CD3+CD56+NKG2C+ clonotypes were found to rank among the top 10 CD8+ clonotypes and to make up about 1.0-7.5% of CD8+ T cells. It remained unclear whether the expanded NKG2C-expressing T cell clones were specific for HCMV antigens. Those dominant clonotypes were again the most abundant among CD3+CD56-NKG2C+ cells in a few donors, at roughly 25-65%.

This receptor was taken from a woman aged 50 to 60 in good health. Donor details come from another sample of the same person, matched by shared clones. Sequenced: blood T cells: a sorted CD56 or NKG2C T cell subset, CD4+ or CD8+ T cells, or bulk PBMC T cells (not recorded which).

The CDR3 protein is CASSSGLAQFF. The chain is encoded by TRBV12-3 or TRBV12-4 joined to TRBJ2-1; as DNA is missing, the TRBD2 call by TCRdb cannot be tested. Including cysteine and phenylalanine, the CDR3 has 11 amino acids. The entry carries no DNA sequence.